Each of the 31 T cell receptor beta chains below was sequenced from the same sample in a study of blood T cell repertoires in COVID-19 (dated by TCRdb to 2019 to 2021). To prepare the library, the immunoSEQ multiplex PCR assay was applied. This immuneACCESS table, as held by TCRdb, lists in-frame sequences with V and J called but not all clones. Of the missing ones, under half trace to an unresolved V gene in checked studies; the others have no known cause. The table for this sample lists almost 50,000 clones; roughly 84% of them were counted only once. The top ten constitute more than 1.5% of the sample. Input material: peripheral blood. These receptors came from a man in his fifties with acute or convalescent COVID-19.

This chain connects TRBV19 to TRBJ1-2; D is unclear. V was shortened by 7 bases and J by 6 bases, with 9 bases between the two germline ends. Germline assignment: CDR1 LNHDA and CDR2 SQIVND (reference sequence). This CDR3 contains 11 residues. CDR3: CASTSGHGYTF. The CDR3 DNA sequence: TGTGCCAGTACCTCAGGCCATGGCTACACCTTC.

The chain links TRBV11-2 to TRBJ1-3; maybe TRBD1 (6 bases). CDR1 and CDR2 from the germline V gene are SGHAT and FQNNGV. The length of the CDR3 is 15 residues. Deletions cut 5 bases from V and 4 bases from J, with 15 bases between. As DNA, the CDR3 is TGTGCCAGCAGCAGTACAGGGCCATCGGGAAACACCATATATTTT. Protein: CASSSTGPSGNTIYF.

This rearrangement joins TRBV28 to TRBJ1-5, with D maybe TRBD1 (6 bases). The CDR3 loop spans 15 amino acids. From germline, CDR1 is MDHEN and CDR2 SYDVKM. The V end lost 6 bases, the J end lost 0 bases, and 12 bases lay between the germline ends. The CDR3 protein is CASSRQGFSNQPQHF. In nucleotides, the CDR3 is TGTGCCAGCAGCAGGCAGGGGTTTAGCAATCAGCCCCAGCATTTT.

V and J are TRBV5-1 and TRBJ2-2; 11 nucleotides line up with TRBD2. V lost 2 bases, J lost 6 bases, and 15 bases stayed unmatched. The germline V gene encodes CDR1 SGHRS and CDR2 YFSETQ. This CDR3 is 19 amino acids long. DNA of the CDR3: TGCGCCAGCAGCTTTCATGTTCGTACTAGCGGGAGTGGTGCCGGGGAGCTGTTTTTT. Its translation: CASSFHVRTSGSGAGELFF.

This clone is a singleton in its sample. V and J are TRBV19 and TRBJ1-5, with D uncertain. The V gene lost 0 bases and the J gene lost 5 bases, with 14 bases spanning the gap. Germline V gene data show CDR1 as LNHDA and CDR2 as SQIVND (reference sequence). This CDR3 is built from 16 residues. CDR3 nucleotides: TGTGCCAGTAGTATAGATCACTTTTGGGCCGATCAGCCCCAGCATTTT. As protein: CASSIDHFWADQPQHF.

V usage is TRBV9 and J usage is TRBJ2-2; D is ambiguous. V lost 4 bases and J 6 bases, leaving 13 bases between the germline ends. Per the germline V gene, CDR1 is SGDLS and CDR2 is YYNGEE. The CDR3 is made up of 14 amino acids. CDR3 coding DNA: TGTGCCAGCAGCAACTTCCAACGAGCCGGGGAGCTGTTTTTT. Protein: CASSNFQRAGELFF.

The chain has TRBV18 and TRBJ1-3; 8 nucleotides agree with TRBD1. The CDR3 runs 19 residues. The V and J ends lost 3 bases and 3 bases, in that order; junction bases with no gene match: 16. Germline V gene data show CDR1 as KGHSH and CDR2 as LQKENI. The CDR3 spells CASSPKPLQGAIGGNTIYF. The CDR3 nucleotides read TGTGCCAGCTCACCTAAACCCCTCCAGGGGGCGATCGGTGGAAACACCATATATTTT.

The CDR3 region has the DNA TGTGCCAGCAGCCGCCAACAGGGGGGAAACACCATATATTTT. Its translation is CASSRQQGGNTIYF. V gene TRBV7-9 combines with J gene TRBJ1-3, with TRBD1 identical over 7 bases. CDR3 length: 14 amino acids. V shed 5 bases and J 4 bases; nucleotides not matched to a gene: 5. Germline loops: CDR1 SEHNR, CDR2 FQNEAQ (reference sequence).

CDR3 sequence reads: CASSQAGAFLADTQYF. The CDR3 DNA reads TGTGCCAGCAGCCAAGCGGGAGCATTTCTCGCAGATACGCAGTATTTT. The chain links TRBV14 to TRBJ2-3, with D possibly being TRBD2 (6 bases). From germline, CDR1 is SGHDN and CDR2 FVKESK. Trimming stripped 1 base from V and 4 bases from J, with 15 bases between. CDR3 length equals 16 residues.

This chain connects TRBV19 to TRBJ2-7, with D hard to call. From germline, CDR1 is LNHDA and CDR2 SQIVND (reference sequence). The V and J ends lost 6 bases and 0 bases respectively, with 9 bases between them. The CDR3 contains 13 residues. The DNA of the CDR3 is TGTGCCAGTAGGATGAGAAACTCCTACGAGCAGTACTTC. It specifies CASRMRNSYEQYF.

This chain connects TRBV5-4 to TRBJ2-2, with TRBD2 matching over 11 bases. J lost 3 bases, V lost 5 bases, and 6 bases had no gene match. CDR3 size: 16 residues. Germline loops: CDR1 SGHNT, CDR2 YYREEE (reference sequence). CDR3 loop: CASRPIAGGYTGELFF. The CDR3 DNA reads TGTGCCAGCAGGCCTATAGCGGGAGGGTACACCGGGGAGCTGTTTTTT.

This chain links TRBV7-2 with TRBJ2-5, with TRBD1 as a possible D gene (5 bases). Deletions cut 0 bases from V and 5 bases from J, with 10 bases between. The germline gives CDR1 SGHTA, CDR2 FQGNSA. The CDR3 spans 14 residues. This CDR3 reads CASSLAGQSETQYF. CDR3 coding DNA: TGTGCCAGCAGCTTAGCGGGGCAGTCGGAGACCCAGTACTTC. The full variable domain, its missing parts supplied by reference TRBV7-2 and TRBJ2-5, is GAGVSQSPSNKVTEKGKDVELRCDPISGHTALYWYRQSLGQGLEFLIYFQGNSAPDKSGLPSDRFSAERTGGSVSTLTIQRTQQEDSAVYLCASSLAGQSETQYFGPGTRLLVL.

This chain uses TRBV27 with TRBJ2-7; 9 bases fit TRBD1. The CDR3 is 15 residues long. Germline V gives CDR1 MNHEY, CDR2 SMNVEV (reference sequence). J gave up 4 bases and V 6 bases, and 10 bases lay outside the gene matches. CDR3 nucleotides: TGTGCCAGCAGAGGGGTCCGGGACAGGGCTTACGAGCAGTACTTC. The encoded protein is CASRGVRDRAYEQYF.

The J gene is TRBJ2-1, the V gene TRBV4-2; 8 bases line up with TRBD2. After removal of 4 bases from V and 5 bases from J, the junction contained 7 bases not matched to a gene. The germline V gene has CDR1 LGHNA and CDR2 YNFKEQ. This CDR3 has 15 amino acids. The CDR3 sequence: CASSRAAGVHNEQFF. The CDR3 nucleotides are TGTGCCAGCAGCCGCGCAGCGGGAGTACACAATGAGCAGTTCTTC.

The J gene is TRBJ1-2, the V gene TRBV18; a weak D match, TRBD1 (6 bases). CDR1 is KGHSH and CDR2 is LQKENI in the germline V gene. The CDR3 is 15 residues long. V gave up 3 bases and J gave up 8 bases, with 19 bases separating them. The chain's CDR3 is CASSPSDRNIHGYTF. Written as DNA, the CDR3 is TGTGCCAGCTCACCTTCCGACAGGAACATTCACGGCTACACCTTC. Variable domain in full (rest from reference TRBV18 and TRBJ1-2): NAGVMQNPRHLVRRRGQEARLRCSPMKGHSHVYWYRQLPEEGLKFMVYLQKENIIDESGMPKERFSAEFPKEGPSILRIQQVVRGDSAAYFCASSPSDRNIHGYTFGSGTRLTVV.

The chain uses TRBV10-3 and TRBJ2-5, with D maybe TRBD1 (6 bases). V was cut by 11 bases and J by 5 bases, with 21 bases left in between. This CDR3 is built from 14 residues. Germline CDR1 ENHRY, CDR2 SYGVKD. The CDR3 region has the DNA TGTGCCGTCGGAGGTCAGGGGAACGGGGAGACCCAGTACTTC. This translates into CAVGGQGNGETQYF.

The CDR3 spells CAWGKDRDQPQHF. The DNA for the CDR3 is TGTGCCTGGGGGAAGGACAGGGACCAGCCCCAGCATTTT. The rearrangement links TRBV30 to TRBJ1-5; 8 bases line up with TRBD1. CDR1 is GTSNPN, CDR2 SVGIG, per germline (reference sequence). CDR3 length equals 13 residues. With V trimmed by 5 bases and J by 7 bases, 7 bases remained unmatched.

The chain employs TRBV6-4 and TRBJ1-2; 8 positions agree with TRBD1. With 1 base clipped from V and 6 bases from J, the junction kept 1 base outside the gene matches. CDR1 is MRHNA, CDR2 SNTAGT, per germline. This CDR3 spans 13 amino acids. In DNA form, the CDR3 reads TGTGCCAGCAGTGACTTACAGGGGGATGGCTACACCTTC. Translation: CASSDLQGDGYTF.

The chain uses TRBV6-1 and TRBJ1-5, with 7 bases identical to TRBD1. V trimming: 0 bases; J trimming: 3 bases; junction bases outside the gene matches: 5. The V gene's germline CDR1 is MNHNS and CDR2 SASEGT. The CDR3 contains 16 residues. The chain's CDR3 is CASSEAYGTVNQPQHF. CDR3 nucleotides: TGTGCCAGCAGTGAAGCATACGGGACAGTCAATCAGCCCCAGCATTTT.

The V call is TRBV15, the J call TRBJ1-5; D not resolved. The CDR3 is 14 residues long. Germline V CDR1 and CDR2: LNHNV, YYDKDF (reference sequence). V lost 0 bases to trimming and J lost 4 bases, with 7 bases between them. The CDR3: CATSREGRNQPQHF. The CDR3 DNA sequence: TGTGCCACCAGCAGAGAGGGCAGGAATCAGCCCCAGCATTTT.

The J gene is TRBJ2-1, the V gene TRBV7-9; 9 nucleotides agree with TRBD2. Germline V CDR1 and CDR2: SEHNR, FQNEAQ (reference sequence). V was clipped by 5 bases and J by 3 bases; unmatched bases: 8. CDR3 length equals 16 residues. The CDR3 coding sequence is TGTGCCAGCAGCCCGCAGGGACTAGCAATCTACAATGAGCAGTTCTTC. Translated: CASSPQGLAIYNEQFF.

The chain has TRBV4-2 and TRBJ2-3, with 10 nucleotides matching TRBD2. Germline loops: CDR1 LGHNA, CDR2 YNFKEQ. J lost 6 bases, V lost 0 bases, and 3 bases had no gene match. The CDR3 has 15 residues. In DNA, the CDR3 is TGTGCCAGCAGCCAAGAAGCGGGGGGGGTGGATACGCAGTATTTT. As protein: CASSQEAGGVDTQYF.

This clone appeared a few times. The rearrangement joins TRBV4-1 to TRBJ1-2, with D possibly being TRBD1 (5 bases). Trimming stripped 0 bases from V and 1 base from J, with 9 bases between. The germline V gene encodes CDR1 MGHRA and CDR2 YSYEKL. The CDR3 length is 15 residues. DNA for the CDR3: TGCGCCAGCAGCCAAGATACCGGGGGTAACTATGGCTACACCTTC. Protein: CASSQDTGGNYGYTF.

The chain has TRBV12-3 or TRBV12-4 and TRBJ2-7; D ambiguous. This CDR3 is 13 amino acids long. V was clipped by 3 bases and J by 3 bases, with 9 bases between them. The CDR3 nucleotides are TGTGCCAGCAGTTTGGCCATGAACTACGAGCAGTACTTC. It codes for CASSLAMNYEQYF.

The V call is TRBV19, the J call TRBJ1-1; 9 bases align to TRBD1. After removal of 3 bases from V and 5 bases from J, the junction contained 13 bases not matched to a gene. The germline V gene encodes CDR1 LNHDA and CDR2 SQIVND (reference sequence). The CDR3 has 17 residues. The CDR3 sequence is CASSIRFPPGQGTEAFF. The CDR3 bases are TGTGCCAGTAGTATCCGGTTTCCGCCGGGACAGGGTACTGAAGCTTTCTTT.

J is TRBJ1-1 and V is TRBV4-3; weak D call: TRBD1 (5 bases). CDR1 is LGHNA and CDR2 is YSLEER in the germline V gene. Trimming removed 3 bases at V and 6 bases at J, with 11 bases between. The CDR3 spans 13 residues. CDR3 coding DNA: TGCGCCAGCAGCCACCGGGGGGTTCCTGAAGCTTTCTTT. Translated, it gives CASSHRGVPEAFF.

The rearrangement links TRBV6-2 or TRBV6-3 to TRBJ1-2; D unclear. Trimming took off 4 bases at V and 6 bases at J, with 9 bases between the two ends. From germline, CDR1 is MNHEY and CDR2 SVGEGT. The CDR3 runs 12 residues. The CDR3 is CASSLGVDGYTF. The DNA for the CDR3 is TGTGCCAGCAGTTTGGGAGTAGATGGCTACACCTTC.

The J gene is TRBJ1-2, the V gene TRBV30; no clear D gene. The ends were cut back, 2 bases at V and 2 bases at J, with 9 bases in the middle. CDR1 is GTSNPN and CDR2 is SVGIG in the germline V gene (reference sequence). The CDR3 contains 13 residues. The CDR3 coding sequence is TGTGCCTGGAGTTCGTCCTCCAACTATGGCTACACCTTC. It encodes CAWSSSSNYGYTF.

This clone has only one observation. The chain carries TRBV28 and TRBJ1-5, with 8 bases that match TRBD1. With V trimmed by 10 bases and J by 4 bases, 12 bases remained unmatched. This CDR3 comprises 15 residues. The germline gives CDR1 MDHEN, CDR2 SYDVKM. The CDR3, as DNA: TGTGCCACAAAAGGGCAGGGGGCCAGAAATCAGCCCCAGCATTTT. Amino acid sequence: CATKGQGARNQPQHF.

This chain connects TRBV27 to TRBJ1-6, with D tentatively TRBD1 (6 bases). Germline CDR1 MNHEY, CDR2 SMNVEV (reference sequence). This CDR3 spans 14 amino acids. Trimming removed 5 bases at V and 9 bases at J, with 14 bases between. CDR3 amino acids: CASSDATGPSPLHF. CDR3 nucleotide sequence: TGTGCCAGCAGTGATGCGACAGGTCCTTCACCCCTCCACTTT.

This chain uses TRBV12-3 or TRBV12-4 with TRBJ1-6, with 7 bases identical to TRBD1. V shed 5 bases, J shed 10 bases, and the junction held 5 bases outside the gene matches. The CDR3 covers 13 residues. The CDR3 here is CASSVKGGSPLHF. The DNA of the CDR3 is TGTGCCAGCAGTGTAAAAGGGGGCTCACCCCTCCACTTT.